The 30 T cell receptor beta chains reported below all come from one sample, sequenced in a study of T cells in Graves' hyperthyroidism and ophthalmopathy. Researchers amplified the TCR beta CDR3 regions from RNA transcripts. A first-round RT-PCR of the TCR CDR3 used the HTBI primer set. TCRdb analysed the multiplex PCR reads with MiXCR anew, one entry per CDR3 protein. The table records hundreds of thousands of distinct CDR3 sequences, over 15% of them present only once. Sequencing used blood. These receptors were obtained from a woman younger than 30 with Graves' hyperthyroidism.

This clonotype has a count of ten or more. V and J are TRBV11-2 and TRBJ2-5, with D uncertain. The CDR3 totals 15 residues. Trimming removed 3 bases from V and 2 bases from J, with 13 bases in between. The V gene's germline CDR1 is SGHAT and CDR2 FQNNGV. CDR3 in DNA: TGTGCCAGCAGCTTCTCGGCCTCGGCGCAAGAGACCCAGTACTTC. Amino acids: CASSFSASAQETQYF.

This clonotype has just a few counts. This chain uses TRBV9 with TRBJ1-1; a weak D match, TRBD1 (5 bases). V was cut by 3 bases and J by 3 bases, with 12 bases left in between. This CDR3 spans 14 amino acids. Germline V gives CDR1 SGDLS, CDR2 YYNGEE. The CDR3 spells CASSAGLGYTEAFF. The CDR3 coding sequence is TGTGCCAGCAGCGCAGGGTTGGGCTACACTGAAGCTTTCTTT. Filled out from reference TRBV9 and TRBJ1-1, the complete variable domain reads DSGVTQTPKHLITATGQRVTLRCSPRSGDLSVYWYQQSLDQGLQFLIQYYNGEERAKGNILERFSAQQFPDLHSELNLSSLELGDSALYFCASSAGLGYTEAFFGQGTRLTVV.

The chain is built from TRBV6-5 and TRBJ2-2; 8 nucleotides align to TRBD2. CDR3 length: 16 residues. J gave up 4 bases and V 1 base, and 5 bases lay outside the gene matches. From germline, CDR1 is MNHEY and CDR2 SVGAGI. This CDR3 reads CASSYYGGGITGELFF. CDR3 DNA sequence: TGTGCCAGCAGTTACTACGGCGGGGGGATCACCGGGGAGCTGTTTTTT.

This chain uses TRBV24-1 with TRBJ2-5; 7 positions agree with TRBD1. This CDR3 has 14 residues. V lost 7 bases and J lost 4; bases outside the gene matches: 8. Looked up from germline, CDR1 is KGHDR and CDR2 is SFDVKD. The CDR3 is CATSARTGSETQYF. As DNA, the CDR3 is TGTGCCACCAGCGCGAGGACAGGATCAGAGACCCAGTACTTC.

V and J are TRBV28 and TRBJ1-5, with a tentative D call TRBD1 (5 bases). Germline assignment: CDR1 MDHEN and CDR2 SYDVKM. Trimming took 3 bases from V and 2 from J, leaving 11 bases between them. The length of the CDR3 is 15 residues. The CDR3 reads CASSFGGFGNQPQHF. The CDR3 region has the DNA TGTGCCAGCAGTTTCGGGGGGTTCGGCAATCAGCCCCAGCATTTT.

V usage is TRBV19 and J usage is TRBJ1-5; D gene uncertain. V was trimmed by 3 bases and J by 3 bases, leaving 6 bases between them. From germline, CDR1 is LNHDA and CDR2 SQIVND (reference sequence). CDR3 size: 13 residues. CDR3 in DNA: TGTGCCAGTAGTATGGCCCTCAATCAGCCCCAGCATTTT. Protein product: CASSMALNQPQHF.

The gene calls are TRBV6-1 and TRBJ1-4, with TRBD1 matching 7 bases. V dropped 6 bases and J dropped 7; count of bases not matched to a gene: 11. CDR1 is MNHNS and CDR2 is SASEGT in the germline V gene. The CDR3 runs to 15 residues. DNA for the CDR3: TGTGCCAGCAGCCCCAAGACATCAGGGGGTGAAAAACTGTTTTTT. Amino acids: CASSPKTSGGEKLFF.

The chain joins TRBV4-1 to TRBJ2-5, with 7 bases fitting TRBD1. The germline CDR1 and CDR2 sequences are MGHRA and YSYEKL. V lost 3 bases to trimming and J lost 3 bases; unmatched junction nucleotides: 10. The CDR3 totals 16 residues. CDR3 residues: CASSHGTARREETQYF. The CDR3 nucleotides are TGCGCCAGCAGCCACGGGACAGCAAGGCGAGAAGAGACCCAGTACTTC.

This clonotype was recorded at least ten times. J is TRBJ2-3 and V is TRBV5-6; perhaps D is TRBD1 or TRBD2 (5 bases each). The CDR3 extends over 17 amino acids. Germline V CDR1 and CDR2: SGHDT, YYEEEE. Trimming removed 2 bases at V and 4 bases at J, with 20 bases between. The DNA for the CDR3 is TGTGCCAGCAGCTTCTATCCGGGACCAGACCCGGCAGATACGCAGTATTTT. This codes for CASSFYPGPDPADTQYF.

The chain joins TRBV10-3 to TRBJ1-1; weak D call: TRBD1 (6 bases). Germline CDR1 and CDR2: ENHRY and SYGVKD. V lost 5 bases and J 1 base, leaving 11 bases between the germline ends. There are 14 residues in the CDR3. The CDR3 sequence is CAISPGTRNTEAFF. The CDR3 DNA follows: TGTGCCATCAGTCCCGGGACAAGGAACACTGAAGCTTTCTTT.

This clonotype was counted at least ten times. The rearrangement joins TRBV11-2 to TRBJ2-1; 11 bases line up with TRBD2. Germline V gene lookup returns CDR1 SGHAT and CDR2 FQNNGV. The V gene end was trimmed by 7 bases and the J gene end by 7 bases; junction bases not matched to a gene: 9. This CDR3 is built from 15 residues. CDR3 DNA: TGTGCCAGCACCTGGGGGACTAGCGGAGAAAATGAGCAGTTCTTC. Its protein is CASTWGTSGENEQFF.

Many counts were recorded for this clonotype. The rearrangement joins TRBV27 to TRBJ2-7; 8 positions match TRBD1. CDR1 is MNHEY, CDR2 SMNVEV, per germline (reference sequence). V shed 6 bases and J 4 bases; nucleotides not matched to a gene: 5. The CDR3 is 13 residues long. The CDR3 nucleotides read TGTGCCAGCAGCTTCAGGGGGCCATACGAGCAGTACTTC. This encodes CASSFRGPYEQYF.

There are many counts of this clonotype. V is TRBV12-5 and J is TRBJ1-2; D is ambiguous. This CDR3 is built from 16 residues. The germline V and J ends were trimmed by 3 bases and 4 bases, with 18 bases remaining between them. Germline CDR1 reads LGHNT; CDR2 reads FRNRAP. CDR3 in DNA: TGTGCTAGTGGTTTAGACGTCGGCGTTACCCTCTATGGCTACACCTTC. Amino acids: CASGLDVGVTLYGYTF.

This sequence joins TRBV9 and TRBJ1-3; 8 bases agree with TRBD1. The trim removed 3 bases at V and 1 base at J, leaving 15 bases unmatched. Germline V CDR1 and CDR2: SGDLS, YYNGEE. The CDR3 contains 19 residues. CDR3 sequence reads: CASSAQSRTGRVSGNTIYF. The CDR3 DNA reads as TGTGCCAGCAGCGCCCAGTCCAGGACAGGGCGCGTGTCTGGAAACACCATATATTTT.

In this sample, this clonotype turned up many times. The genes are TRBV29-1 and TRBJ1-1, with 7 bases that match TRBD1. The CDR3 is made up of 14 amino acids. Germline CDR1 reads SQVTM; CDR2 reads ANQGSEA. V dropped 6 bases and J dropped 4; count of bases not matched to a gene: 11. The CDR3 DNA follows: TGCAGCGTCGCCGGGGGGTCAGGGGGCACTGAAGCTTTCTTT. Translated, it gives CSVAGGSGGTEAFF.

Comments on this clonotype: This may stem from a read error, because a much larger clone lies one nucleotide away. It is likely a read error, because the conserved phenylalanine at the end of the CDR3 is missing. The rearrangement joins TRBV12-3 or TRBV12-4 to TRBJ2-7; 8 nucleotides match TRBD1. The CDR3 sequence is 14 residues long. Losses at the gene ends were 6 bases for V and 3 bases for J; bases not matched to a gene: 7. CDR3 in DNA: TGTGCCAGCAGGGACAGGGCACACTTCTACGAGCAGTACCTC. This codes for CASRDRAHFYEQYL.

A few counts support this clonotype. CDR3 bases: TGTGCCAGCAGCCTAAGATGGGGACAGGGTCCAAATGAGCAGTTCTTC. It translates to CASSLRWGQGPNEQFF. This chain connects TRBV3-1 to TRBJ2-1, with 9 bases matching TRBD1. Germline values: CDR1 LGHDT, CDR2 YNNKEL (reference sequence). Trimming cost V 4 bases and J 7 bases; bases outside gene matches: 11. The CDR3 extends over 16 amino acids.

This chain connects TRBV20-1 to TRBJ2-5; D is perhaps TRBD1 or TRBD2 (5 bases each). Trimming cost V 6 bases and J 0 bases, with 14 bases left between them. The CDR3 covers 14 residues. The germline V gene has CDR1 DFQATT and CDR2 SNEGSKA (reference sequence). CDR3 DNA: TGCAGTGCCGAGGGGCCTGGCAACCAAGAGACCCAGTACTTC. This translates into CSAEGPGNQETQYF.

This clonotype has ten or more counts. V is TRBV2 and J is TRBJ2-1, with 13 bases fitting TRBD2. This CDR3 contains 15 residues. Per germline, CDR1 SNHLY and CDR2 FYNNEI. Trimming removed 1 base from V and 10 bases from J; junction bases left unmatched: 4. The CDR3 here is CASSEGTSGSEEQFF. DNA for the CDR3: TGTGCCAGCAGTGAAGGGACTAGCGGGAGTGAGGAGCAGTTCTTC. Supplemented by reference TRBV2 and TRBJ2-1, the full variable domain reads EPEVTQTPSHQVTQMGQEVILRCVPISNHLYFYWYRQILGQKVEFLVSFYNNEISEKSEIFDDQFSVERPDGSNFTLKIRSTKLEDSAMYFCASSEGTSGSEEQFFGPGTRLTVL.

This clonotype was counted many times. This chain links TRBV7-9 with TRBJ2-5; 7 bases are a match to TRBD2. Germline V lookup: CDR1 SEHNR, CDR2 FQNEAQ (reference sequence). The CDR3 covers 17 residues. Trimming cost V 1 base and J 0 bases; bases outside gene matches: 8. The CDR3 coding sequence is TGTGCCAGCAGCTTAGGGCATAAGCGGGATCACCAAGAGACCCAGTACTTC. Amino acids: CASSLGHKRDHQETQYF.

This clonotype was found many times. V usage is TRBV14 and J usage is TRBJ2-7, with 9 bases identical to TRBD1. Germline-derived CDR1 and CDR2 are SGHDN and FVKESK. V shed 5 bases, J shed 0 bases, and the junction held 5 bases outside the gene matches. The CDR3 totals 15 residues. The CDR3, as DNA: TGTGCCAGCAGCAACCGACAGGGGGGCTCCTACGAGCAGTACTTC. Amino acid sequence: CASSNRQGGSYEQYF. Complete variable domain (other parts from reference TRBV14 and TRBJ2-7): EAGVTQFPSHSVIEKGQTVTLRCDPISGHDNLYWYRRVMGKEIKFLLHFVKESKQDESGMPNNRFLAERTGGTYSTLKVQPAELEDSGVYFCASSNRQGGSYEQYFGPGTRLTVT.

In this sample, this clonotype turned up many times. The CDR3 spells CASSLTSGSIYEQYF. Written as DNA, the CDR3 is TGTGCCAGCAGCTTGACCAGCGGTAGCATTTATGAGCAGTACTTC. V is TRBV5-5 and J is TRBJ2-7; a possible D gene is TRBD2 (5 bases). Germline assignment: CDR1 SGHKS and CDR2 YYEKEE (reference sequence). V was shortened by 1 base and J by 7 bases, with 18 bases between the two germline ends. The CDR3 covers 15 residues.

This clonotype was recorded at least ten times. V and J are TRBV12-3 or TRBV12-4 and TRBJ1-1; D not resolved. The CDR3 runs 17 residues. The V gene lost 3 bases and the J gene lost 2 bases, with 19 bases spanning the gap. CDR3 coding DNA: TGTGCCAGCAGTTTGTCGTTTTCACGTTGGGCTAACACTGAAGCTTTCTTT. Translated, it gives CASSLSFSRWANTEAFF.

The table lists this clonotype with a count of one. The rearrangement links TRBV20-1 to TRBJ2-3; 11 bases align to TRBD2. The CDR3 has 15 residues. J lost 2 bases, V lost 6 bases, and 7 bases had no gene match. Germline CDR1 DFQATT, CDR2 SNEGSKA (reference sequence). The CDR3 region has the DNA TGCAGTGCCCAGGCTAGCGGGGGGCACACAGATACGCAGTATTTT. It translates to CSAQASGGHTDTQYF.

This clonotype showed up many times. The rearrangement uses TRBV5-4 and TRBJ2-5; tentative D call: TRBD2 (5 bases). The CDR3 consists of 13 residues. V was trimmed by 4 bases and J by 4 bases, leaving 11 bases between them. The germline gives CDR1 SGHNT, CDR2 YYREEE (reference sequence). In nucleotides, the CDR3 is TGTGCCAGCAGCCCCGGGGATGGAGAGACCCAGTACTTC. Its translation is CASSPGDGETQYF.

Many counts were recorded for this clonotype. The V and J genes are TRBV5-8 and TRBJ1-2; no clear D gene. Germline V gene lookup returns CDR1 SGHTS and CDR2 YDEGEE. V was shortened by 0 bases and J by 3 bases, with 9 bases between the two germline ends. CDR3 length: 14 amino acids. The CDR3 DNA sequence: TGTGCCAGCAGCTTGGTGGGCAGATACTATGGCTACACCTTC. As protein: CASSLVGRYYGYTF.

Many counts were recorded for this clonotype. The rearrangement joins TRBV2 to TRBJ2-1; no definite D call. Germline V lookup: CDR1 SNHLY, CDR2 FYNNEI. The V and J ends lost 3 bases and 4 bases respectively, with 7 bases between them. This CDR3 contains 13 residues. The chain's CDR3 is CASSDELYNEQFF. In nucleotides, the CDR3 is TGTGCCAGCAGTGATGAACTGTACAATGAGCAGTTCTTC.

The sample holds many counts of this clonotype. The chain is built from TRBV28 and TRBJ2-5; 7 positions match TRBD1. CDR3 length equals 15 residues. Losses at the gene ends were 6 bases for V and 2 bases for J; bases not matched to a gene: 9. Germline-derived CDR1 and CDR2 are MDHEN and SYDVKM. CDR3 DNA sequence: TGTGCCAGCAGCCCGACAGGGTTCGGGCAAGAGACCCAGTACTTC. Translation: CASSPTGFGQETQYF.

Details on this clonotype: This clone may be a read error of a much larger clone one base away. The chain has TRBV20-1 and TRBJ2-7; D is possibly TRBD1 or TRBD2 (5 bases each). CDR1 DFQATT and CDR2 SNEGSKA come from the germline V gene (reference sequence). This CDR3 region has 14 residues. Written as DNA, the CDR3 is TGCAGTGCTAGACATGACGGGGCGGGCTACGAGCGGTACTTC. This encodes CSARHDGAGYERYF.

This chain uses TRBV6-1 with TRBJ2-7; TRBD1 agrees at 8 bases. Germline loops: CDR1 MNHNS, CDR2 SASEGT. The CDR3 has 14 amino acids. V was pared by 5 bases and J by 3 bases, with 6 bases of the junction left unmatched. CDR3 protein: CASSSDREVYEQYF. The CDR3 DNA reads TGTGCCAGCAGTTCGGACAGGGAAGTCTACGAGCAGTACTTC.